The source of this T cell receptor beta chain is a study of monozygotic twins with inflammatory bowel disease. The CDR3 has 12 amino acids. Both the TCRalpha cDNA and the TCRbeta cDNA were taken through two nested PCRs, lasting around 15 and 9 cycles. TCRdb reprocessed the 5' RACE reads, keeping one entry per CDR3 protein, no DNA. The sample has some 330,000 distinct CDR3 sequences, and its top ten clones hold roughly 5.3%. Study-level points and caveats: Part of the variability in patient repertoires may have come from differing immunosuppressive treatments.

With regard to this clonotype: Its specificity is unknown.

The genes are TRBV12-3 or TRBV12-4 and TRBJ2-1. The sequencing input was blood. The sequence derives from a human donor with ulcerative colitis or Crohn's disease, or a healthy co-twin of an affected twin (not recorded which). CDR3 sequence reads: CASSLSRREQFF.